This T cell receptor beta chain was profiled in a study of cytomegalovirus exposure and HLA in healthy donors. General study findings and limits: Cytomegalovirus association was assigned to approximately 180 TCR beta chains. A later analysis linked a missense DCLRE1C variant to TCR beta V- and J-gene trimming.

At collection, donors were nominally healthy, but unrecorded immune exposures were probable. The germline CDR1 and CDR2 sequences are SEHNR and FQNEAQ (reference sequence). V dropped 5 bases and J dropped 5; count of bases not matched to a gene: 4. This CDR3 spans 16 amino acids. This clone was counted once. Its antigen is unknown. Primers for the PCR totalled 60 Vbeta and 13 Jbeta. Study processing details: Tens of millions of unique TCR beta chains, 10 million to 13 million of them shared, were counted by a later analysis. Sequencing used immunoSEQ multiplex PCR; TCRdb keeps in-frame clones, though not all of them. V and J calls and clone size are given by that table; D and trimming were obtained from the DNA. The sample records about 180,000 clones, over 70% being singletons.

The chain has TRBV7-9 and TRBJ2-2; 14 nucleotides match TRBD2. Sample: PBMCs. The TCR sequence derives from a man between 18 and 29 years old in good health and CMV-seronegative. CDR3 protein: CASSVTSGRVTGELFF. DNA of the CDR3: TGTGCCAGCAGCGTGACTAGCGGGAGGGTTACCGGGGAGCTGTTTTTT. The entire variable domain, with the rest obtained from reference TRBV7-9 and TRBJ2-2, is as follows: DTGVSQNPRHKITKRGQNVTFRCDPISEHNRLYWYRQTLGQGPEFLTYFQNEAQLEKSRLLSDRFSAERPKGSFSTLEIQRTEQGDSAMYLCASSVTSGRVTGELFFGEGSRLTVL.